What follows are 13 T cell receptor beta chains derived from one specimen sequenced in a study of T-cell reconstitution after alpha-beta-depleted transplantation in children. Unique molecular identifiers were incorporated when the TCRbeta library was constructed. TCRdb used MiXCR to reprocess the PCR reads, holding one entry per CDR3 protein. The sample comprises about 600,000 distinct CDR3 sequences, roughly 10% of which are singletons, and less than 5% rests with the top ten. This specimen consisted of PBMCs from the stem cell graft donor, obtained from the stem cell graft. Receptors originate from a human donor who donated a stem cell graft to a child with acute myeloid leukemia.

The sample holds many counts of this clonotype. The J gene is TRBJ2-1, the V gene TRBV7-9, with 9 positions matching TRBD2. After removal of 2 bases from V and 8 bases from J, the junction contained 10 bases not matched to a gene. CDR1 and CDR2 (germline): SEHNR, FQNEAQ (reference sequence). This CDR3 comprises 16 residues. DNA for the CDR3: TGTGCCAGCAGCTTAAGTCTCGCTAGCGGGGATTATGAGCAGTTCTTC. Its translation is CASSLSLASGDYEQFF.

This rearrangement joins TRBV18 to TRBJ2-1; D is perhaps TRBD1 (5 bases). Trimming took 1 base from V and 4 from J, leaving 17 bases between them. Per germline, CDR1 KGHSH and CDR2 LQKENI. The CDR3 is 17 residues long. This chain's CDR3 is CASSPLSAGKIYNEQFF. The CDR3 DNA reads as TGTGCCAGCTCACCACTTTCGGCAGGGAAGATTTACAATGAGCAGTTCTTC.

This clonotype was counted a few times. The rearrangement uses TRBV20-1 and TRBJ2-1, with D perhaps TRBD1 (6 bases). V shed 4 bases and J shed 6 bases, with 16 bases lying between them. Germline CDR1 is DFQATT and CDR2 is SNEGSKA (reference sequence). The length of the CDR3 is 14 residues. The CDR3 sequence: CSATFSQGFNEQFF. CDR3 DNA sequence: TGCAGTGCTACCTTCTCACAGGGATTCAATGAGCAGTTCTTC.

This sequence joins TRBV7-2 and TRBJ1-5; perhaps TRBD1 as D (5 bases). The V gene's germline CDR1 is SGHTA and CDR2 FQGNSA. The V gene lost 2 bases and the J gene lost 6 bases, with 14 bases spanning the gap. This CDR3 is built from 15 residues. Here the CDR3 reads CASSLRQGDGQPQHF. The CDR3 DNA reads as TGTGCCAGCAGCTTACGGCAGGGCGATGGTCAGCCCCAGCATTTT. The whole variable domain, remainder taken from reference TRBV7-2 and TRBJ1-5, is GAGVSQSPSNKVTEKGKDVELRCDPISGHTALYWYRQSLGQGLEFLIYFQGNSAPDKSGLPSDRFSAERTGGSVSTLTIQRTQQEDSAVYLCASSLRQGDGQPQHFGDGTRLSIL.

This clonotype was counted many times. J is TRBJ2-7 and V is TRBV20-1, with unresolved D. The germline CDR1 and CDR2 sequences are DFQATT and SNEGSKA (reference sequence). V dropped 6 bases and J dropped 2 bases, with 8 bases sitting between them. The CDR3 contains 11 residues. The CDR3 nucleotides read TGCAGTGCAGGATCTACCTACGAGCAGTACTTC. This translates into CSAGSTYEQYF.

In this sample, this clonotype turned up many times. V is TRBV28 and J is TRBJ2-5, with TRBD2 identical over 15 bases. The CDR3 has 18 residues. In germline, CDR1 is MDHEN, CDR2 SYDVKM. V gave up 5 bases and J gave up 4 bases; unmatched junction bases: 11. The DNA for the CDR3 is TGTGCCAGCAGTGCCCCCGGGACTAGCGGGAGGAATAGAGAGACCCAGTACTTC. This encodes CASSAPGTSGRNRETQYF.

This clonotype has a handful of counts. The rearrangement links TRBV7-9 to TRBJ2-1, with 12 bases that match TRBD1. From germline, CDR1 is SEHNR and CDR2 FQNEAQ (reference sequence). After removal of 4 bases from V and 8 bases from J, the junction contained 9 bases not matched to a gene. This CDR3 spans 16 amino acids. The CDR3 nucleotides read TGTGCCAGCAGCTACCTCCCGGGACAGGGGGCGGATGAGCAGTTCTTC. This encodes CASSYLPGQGADEQFF.

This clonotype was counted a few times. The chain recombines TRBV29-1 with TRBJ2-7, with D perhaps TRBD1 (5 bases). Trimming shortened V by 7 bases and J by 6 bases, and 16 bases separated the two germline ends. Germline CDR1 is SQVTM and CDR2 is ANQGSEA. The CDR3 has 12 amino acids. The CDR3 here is CSGRVSRSEQYF. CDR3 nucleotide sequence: TGCAGCGGCAGGGTTTCAAGGTCCGAGCAGTACTTC.

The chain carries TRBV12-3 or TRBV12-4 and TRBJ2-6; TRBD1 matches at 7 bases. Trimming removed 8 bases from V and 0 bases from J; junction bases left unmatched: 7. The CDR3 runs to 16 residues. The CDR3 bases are TGTGCCAGCGCTTGGGACAGACGCTCTGGGGCCAACGTCCTGACTTTC. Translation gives CASAWDRRSGANVLTF.

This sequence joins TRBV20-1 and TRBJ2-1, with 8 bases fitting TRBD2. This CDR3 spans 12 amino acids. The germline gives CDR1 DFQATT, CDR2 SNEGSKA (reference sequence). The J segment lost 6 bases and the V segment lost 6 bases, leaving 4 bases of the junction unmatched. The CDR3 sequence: CSASGRSNEQFF. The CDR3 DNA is TGCAGTGCCAGCGGGAGAAGCAATGAGCAGTTCTTC.

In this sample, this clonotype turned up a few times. The CDR3 here is CASSLSSGSLYNEQFF. CDR3 in DNA: TGTGCCAGCAGCTTATCTAGCGGGAGCCTCTACAATGAGCAGTTCTTC. The chain joins TRBV7-3 to TRBJ2-1; TRBD2 aligns across 10 bases. Per the germline V gene, CDR1 is SGHTA and CDR2 is FQGTGA. The V gene end was trimmed by 2 bases and the J gene end by 3 bases; junction bases not matched to a gene: 4. The CDR3 loop spans 16 amino acids. Supplemented by reference TRBV7-3 and TRBJ2-1, the full variable domain reads GAGVSQTPSNKVTEKGKYVELRCDPISGHTALYWYRQSLGQGPEFLIYFQGTGAADDSGLPNDRFFAVRPEGSVSTLKIQRTERGDSAVYLCASSLSSGSLYNEQFFGPGTRLTVL.

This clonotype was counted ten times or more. CDR3 loop: CASSFLGGQGTPLHF. Here the CDR3 DNA reads TGTGCCAGCAGTTTTCTTGGGGGACAGGGGACACCCCTCCACTTT. This rearrangement joins TRBV28 to TRBJ1-6; TRBD1 matches 10 bases. The V gene end was trimmed by 3 bases and the J gene end by 11 bases; junction bases not matched to a gene: 7. The CDR3 is 15 residues long. CDR1 is MDHEN, CDR2 SYDVKM, per germline.

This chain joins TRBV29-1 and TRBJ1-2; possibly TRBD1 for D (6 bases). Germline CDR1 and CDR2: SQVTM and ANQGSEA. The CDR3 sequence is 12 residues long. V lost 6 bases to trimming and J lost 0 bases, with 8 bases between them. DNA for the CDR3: TGCAGCGTAGGACAGTCTAACTATGGCTACACCTTC. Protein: CSVGQSNYGYTF.